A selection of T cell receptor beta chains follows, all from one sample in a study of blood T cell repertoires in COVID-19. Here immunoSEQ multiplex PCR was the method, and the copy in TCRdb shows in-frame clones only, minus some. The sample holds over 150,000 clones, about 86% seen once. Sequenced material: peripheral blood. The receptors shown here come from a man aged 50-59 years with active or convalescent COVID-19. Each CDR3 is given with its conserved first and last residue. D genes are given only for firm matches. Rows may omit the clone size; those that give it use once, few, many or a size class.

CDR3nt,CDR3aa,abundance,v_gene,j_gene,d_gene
TGTGCCAGCAGCTTAGATCTTGGCGACAGGGGGGGAAGTGAAGCTTTCTTT,CASSLDLGDRGGSEAFF,.,TRBV11-3,TRBJ1-1,TRBD1
TGTGCCAGCAGCCCCAGGGACAGGCTTAATGAAAAACTGTTTTTT,CASSPRDRLNEKLFF,.,TRBV7-8,TRBJ1-4,TRBD1
TGCGCCAGCAGTCAACCCAGGGTTAATTCTGAAGCTTTCTTT,CASSQPRVNSEAFF,once,TRBV23-1,TRBJ1-1,.
TGTGCCAGCAGGTCAGGGAGGGGTGGCTACACCTTC,CASRSGRGGYTF,.,TRBV28,TRBJ1-2,.
TGTGCCATCAGTGAGGGACTAGCGGGGGCCCCTGGGTCAGATACGCAGTATTTT,CAISEGLAGAPGSDTQYF,.,TRBV10-3,TRBJ2-3,TRBD2
TGTGCCAGCAGTGTCAACGCCCGGTACCAAGAGACCCAGTACTTC,CASSVNARYQETQYF,.,TRBV2,TRBJ2-5,.
TGTGCCAGCAGTTTATCGAAACAGGAGCCGAATAATTCACCCCTCCACTTT,CASSLSKQEPNNSPLHF,once,TRBV27,TRBJ1-6,.
TGTGCCAGCAGAGCCCCCTCGGTAGGGGGCACTGAAGCTTTCTTT,CASRAPSVGGTEAFF,.,TRBV6-5,TRBJ1-1,.
TGTGCCAGCAGTGAAAGGGACAGGGGATCACCCCTCCACTTT,CASSERDRGSPLHF,.,TRBV2,TRBJ1-6,TRBD1
TGTGCCAGCAGCTTAGCAGGTTCCCCGTCCTACGAGCAGTACTTC,CASSLAGSPSYEQYF,.,TRBV11-2,TRBJ2-7,.
TGTGCCAGCAGCCAAGATCGTAGCGAGATGGTCACCGGGGAGCTGTTTTTT,CASSQDRSEMVTGELFF,.,TRBV14,TRBJ2-2,.
TGCAGCGTTGATCAGGGGGTAGAGACCCAGTACTTC,CSVDQGVETQYF,.,TRBV29-1,TRBJ2-5,TRBD1
TGTGCCAGCAGTTCTGCACCAGGGGACGGGGGCTACACCTTC,CASSSAPGDGGYTF,.,TRBV27,TRBJ1-2,.
TGTGCCACCAGTGAGGCCGGGACAGGGGGCTATCAGCCCCAGCATTTT,CATSEAGTGGYQPQHF,.,TRBV24-1,TRBJ1-5,TRBD1
TGTGCCAGCAGTGAAACGGTGGGCGGGAGTAGGGGGGAGCTGTTTTTT,CASSETVGGSRGELFF,.,TRBV6-1,TRBJ2-2,TRBD2
TGTGCCAGCAGCTTATGGACGAGCGGGAGACTTACCGGGGAGCTGTTTTTT,CASSLWTSGRLTGELFF,.,TRBV11-2,TRBJ2-2,TRBD2
TGTGCCAGCAGCCAACCAGCGAATAATTCACCCCTCCACTTT,CASSQPANNSPLHF,.,TRBV3-1/TRBV3-2,TRBJ1-6,.
TGTGCCAGCACCACCGGGACTAGAGGGTCCACTGGGGCCAACGTCCTGACTTTC,CASTTGTRGSTGANVLTF,once,TRBV21-1,TRBJ2-6,.
TGTGCCAGCAGCTTAGCCGGGGGAGGGAGCTCCTACAATGAGCAGTTCTTC,CASSLAGGGSSYNEQFF,.,TRBV7-2,TRBJ2-1,TRBD2
TGCAGCGCAACTGGGCAGGGGGCGACGGGCTACACCTTC,CSATGQGATGYTF,.,TRBV29-1,TRBJ1-2,TRBD1
TGTGCCAGCAGCGCGCAACAGGGAGGGGACACTGAAGCTTTCTTT,CASSAQQGGDTEAFF,few,TRBV6-5,TRBJ1-1,.
TGCGCCAGCAGCAAACAGGGGGCCCTGAACACCGGGGAGCTGTTTTTT,CASSKQGALNTGELFF,.,TRBV5-1,TRBJ2-2,TRBD1
TGTGCCACCAGCAGAGATCGAGGACAGGGGGACTATGGCTACACCTTC,CATSRDRGQGDYGYTF,.,TRBV15,TRBJ1-2,TRBD1
TGTGCCAGCAGCCCCGGGACAGCCTATAATTCACCCCTCCACTTT,CASSPGTAYNSPLHF,.,TRBV7-9,TRBJ1-6,TRBD1
TGTGCCAGTAGTTCCGACAGGGGGCGAGTCACCGGGGAGCTGTTTTTT,CASSSDRGRVTGELFF,.,TRBV19,TRBJ2-2,TRBD1
TGTGCCAGCTCGGGGGTTTTTGGCTACACCTTC,CASSGVFGYTF,.,TRBV25-1,TRBJ1-2,.
TGTGCCAGCAGGGGACTAGCGGGGGGCAAGAACACCGGGGAGCTGTTTTTT,CASRGLAGGKNTGELFF,.,TRBV11-2,TRBJ2-2,TRBD2